These 22 T cell receptor beta chains came from one sample sequenced in a study of blood T cell repertoires in COVID-19. The protocol was immunoSEQ multiplex PCR, while the TCRdb copy is restricted to in-frame clones and leaves out a portion. The sample consists of 350,000 or so clones, 88% of them appearing once. Sequencing was performed on PBMCs or T cells enriched from blood (not recorded which). All receptors come from a woman aged 30 to 39 who had been exposed to COVID-19.

The rearrangement uses TRBV5-1 and TRBJ1-1, with 11 bases lining up with TRBD1. The CDR3 spans 17 residues. Unmatched junction bases numbered 4, after V lost 0 bases and J lost 0 bases. Germline-derived CDR1 and CDR2 are SGHRS and YFSETQ. The DNA of the CDR3 is TGCGCCAGCAGCTTGGGGACAGGGGGCCTCGTGAACACTGAAGCTTTCTTT. Protein: CASSLGTGGLVNTEAFF.

The V call is TRBV7-6, the J call TRBJ2-2; 9 positions agree with TRBD2. The CDR3 runs to 17 residues. Looked up from germline, CDR1 is SGHVS and CDR2 is FNYEAQ. J was trimmed by 4 bases and V by 1 base; bases with no gene match: 7. The CDR3 DNA reads TGTGCCAGCAGCTTAGTTTCGGGACTAGCCTCCACCGGGGAGCTGTTTTTT. This encodes CASSLVSGLASTGELFF.

The gene calls are TRBV7-8 and TRBJ2-7, with TRBD2 matching 8 bases. The CDR3 totals 15 residues. The germline V gene encodes CDR1 SGHVS and CDR2 FQNEAQ. V was clipped by 6 bases and J by 5 bases; unmatched bases: 12. The CDR3 nucleotides read TGTGCCAGCAGGCGTACCGGGAGGGTGGTTGACGAGCAGTACTTC. As protein: CASRRTGRVVDEQYF.

The chain employs TRBV5-1 and TRBJ2-2; 11 bases agree with TRBD1. CDR3 size: 20 residues. Germline lookup yields CDR1 SGHRS and CDR2 YFSETQ. Trimming cost V 0 bases and J 4 bases; bases outside gene matches: 14. CDR3 nucleotide sequence: TGCGCCAGCAGCTTGGTTGGCTCCTCGATGGACAGGGGGCGCACCGGGGAGCTGTTTTTT. This translates into CASSLVGSSMDRGRTGELFF.

V usage is TRBV28 and J usage is TRBJ1-2, with TRBD1 as a possible D gene (6 bases). The length of the CDR3 is 15 residues. The germline V gene has CDR1 MDHEN and CDR2 SYDVKM. Trimming shortened V by 5 bases and J by 7 bases, and 20 bases separated the two germline ends. The CDR3 nucleotides read TGTGCCAGCAGTCGGCCGGGCAGGGGAGTTCTTGGCTACACCTTC. Protein product: CASSRPGRGVLGYTF.

The chain has TRBV18 and TRBJ2-7, with 7 bases matching TRBD2. The CDR3 is 15 amino acids. V was clipped by 3 bases and J by 5 bases; unmatched bases: 10. Germline lookup yields CDR1 KGHSH and CDR2 LQKENI. The CDR3: CASSPPGRVSDEQYF. CDR3 bases: TGTGCCAGCTCACCCCCGGGGAGGGTAAGCGACGAGCAGTACTTC.

The gene calls are TRBV28 and TRBJ1-1; a possible D gene is TRBD1 (5 bases). This CDR3 comprises 13 residues. V was shortened by 8 bases and J by 5 bases, with 15 bases between the two germline ends. CDR1 is MDHEN and CDR2 is SYDVKM in the germline V gene. As DNA, the CDR3 is TGTGCCAGCCTACTCCAGGGAAGGACTGAAGCTTTCTTT. The encoded protein is CASLLQGRTEAFF.

The chain couples TRBV27 to TRBJ2-3; TRBD2 agrees at 10 bases. Trimming cost V 10 bases and J 5 bases; bases outside gene matches: 9. CDR1 is MNHEY and CDR2 is SMNVEV in the germline V gene (reference sequence). CDR3 size: 14 residues. CDR3 residues: CATSSGSGVDTQYF. The DNA for the CDR3 is TGTGCCACCTCTAGCGGGAGCGGGGTAGATACGCAGTATTTT.

The sample holds a few counts of this clone. The rearrangement joins TRBV7-9 to TRBJ2-7; tentatively, D is TRBD1 (5 bases). Between the trimmed V and J ends, which lost 4 bases and 4 bases, there was a span of 17 bases. The V gene's germline CDR1 is SEHNR and CDR2 FQNEAQ (reference sequence). This CDR3 is 15 amino acids long. This chain's CDR3 is CASSSQGIVAYEQYF. The CDR3 DNA reads as TGTGCCAGCAGCTCCCAGGGAATCGTCGCGTACGAGCAGTACTTC.

The CDR3 coding sequence is TGTGCCAGCAGTTCATTGACTAGCGGGAAGGCAGATACGCAGTATTTT. Translating gives CASSSLTSGKADTQYF. V gene TRBV6-5 combines with J gene TRBJ2-3, with 11 bases identical to TRBD2. The germline V gene has CDR1 MNHEY and CDR2 SVGAGI. CDR3 size: 16 residues. The trim removed 4 bases at V and 4 bases at J, leaving 7 bases unmatched.

The chain couples TRBV7-3 to TRBJ2-1; 11 positions match TRBD2. Looked up from germline, CDR1 is SGHTA and CDR2 is FQGTGA. The CDR3 loop spans 15 amino acids. J gave up 7 bases and V 5 bases, and 7 bases lay outside the gene matches. Here the CDR3 DNA reads TGTGCCAGCAGCCCCGCTAGCGGGAGGTTGAATGAGCAGTTCTTC. This codes for CASSPASGRLNEQFF.

The rearrangement uses TRBV7-9 and TRBJ2-2; 8 bases match TRBD1. Trimming at V came to 5 bases and at J to 6 bases, leaving 14 bases not matched to a gene. The CDR3 spans 17 residues. Germline V gives CDR1 SEHNR, CDR2 FQNEAQ (reference sequence). CDR3 region: CASSRLTGQGWSGELFF. The DNA of the CDR3 is TGTGCCAGCAGCCGACTCACCGGACAGGGATGGTCCGGGGAGCTGTTTTTT.

The chain links TRBV30 to TRBJ2-6, with 9 bases aligning to TRBD2. The ends lost 0 bases at V and 0 bases at J; junction bases unmatched: 18. There are 22 residues in the CDR3. Germline loops: CDR1 GTSNPN, CDR2 SVGIG (reference sequence). The CDR3 reads CAWSVGRSSGGYSSSGANVLTF. The CDR3 coding sequence is TGTGCCTGGAGTGTTGGGAGGAGTAGCGGGGGATACTCGAGCTCTGGGGCCAACGTCCTGACTTTC.

V is TRBV19 and J is TRBJ2-1; no clear D gene. Germline CDR1 LNHDA, CDR2 SQIVND (reference sequence). V was trimmed by 5 bases and J by 0 bases, leaving 11 bases between them. The CDR3 has 15 residues. CDR3 nucleotides: TGTGCCAGTAGTTTCGATAGAAGCTCCTACAATGAGCAGTTCTTC. It translates to CASSFDRSSYNEQFF. Full variable domain (remainder filled in from reference TRBV19 and TRBJ2-1): DGGITQSPKYLFRKEGQNVTLSCEQNLNHDAMYWYRQDPGQGLRLIYYSQIVNDFQKGDIAEGYSVSREKKESFPLTVTSAQKNPTAFYLCASSFDRSSYNEQFFGPGTRLTVL.

This chain connects TRBV7-9 to TRBJ1-3, with D maybe TRBD1 (5 bases). Trimming cost V 8 bases and J 0 bases, with 14 bases left between them. CDR1 is SEHNR and CDR2 is FQNEAQ in the germline V gene (reference sequence). The CDR3 loop spans 15 amino acids. CDR3 protein: CASRGVGPSGNTIYF. The CDR3 DNA reads as TGTGCCAGCCGGGGGGTAGGACCCTCTGGAAACACCATATATTTT. Together with reference TRBV7-9 and TRBJ1-3, the CDR3 gives the full variable domain: DTGVSQNPRHKITKRGQNVTFRCDPISEHNRLYWYRQTLGQGPEFLTYFQNEAQLEKSRLLSDRFSAERPKGSFSTLEIQRTEQGDSAMYLCASRGVGPSGNTIYFGEGSWLTVV.

V gene TRBV29-1 combines with J gene TRBJ1-3; 12 nucleotides match TRBD1. CDR3 length equals 16 residues. Germline V lookup: CDR1 SQVTM, CDR2 ANQGSEA. The J segment lost 3 bases and the V segment lost 6 bases, leaving 9 bases of the junction unmatched. The CDR3 DNA is TGCAGCGTCGCCGGGACAGGGGGCGTATTTGGAAACACCATATATTTT. It yields the protein CSVAGTGGVFGNTIYF.

The chain recombines TRBV29-1 with TRBJ1-1, with a possible D match to TRBD1 (6 bases). Deletions cut 1 base from V and 2 bases from J, with 11 bases between. The CDR3 extends over 14 amino acids. Germline loops: CDR1 SQVTM, CDR2 ANQGSEA. CDR3: CSVEGAGENTEAFF. The CDR3 DNA reads as TGCAGCGTTGAAGGGGCAGGGGAAAACACTGAAGCTTTCTTT.

The V call is TRBV7-3, the J call TRBJ2-2; 7 positions match TRBD2. The V segment lost 5 bases and the J segment 5 bases; nucleotides outside the gene matches: 14. There are 17 residues in the CDR3. Germline loops: CDR1 SGHTA, CDR2 FQGTGA. This CDR3 is CASSPRAGRVWTGELFF. In DNA form, the CDR3 reads TGTGCCAGCAGCCCAAGAGCAGGGAGGGTCTGGACCGGGGAGCTGTTTTTT. Based on the CDR3 plus reference TRBV7-3 and TRBJ2-2, the full variable domain is GAGVSQTPSNKVTEKGKYVELRCDPISGHTALYWYRQSLGQGPEFLIYFQGTGAADDSGLPNDRFFAVRPEGSVSTLKIQRTERGDSAVYLCASSPRAGRVWTGELFFGEGSRLTVL.

V usage is TRBV10-3 and J usage is TRBJ2-7, with D tentatively TRBD1 (6 bases). The CDR3 contains 15 residues. From germline, CDR1 is ENHRY and CDR2 SYGVKD. V was trimmed by 0 bases and J by 2 bases, leaving 11 bases between them. In DNA form, the CDR3 reads TGTGCCATCAGTGAGTCGAGTAGGACAGCCTACGAGCAGTACTTC. Amino acid sequence: CAISESSRTAYEQYF.

This chain joins TRBV7-3 and TRBJ1-2, with D possibly matching TRBD1 (5 bases). The germline V gene encodes CDR1 SGHTA and CDR2 FQGTGA. The V end lost 4 bases, the J end lost 3 bases, and 6 bases lay between the germline ends. The CDR3 length is 12 residues. This CDR3 reads CASSSGDYGYTF. For the CDR3, the DNA is TGTGCCAGCAGCTCGGGGGACTATGGCTACACCTTC. Using reference TRBV7-3 and TRBJ1-2 for the parts outside the CDR3, the full variable domain is GAGVSQTPSNKVTEKGKYVELRCDPISGHTALYWYRQSLGQGPEFLIYFQGTGAADDSGLPNDRFFAVRPEGSVSTLKIQRTERGDSAVYLCASSSGDYGYTFGSGTRLTVV.

The CDR3 nucleotides read TGTGCCAGAAGCTGGGACAGTCAAAAACGGAACACTGAAGCTTTCTTT. This sequence encodes CARSWDSQKRNTEAFF. V and J are TRBV7-5 and TRBJ1-1; the D call of TRBD1 is as the table states it, not checked on the DNA. TRBV7-5 is reported as a pseudogene. The CDR3 runs 16 residues.

In its sample, this clone was seen once. The V and J genes are TRBV25-1 and TRBJ1-5, with unresolved D. CDR1 is MGHDK, CDR2 SYGVNS, per germline. V gave up 2 bases and J gave up 2 bases, with 7 bases separating them. CDR3 length: 14 residues. CDR3: CASSETLGNQPQHF. The CDR3 DNA is TGTGCCAGCAGTGAAACCTTAGGCAATCAGCCCCAGCATTTT.